Detailed here is one T cell receptor beta chain. The antigen is not known. The V gene's germline CDR1 is ENHRY and CDR2 SYGVKD. The junction had 8 bases not matched to a gene; V was cut back by 5 bases and J by 10 bases. This CDR3 region has 14 residues. These data belong to a study of T cell responses to AZD1222 COVID-19 vaccine. Notes on the study in general: It should be noted that donors were predominantly white British and more often female, and clonal diversity was possibly underestimated. Only after the peak T cell response were repertoires sampled.

The method was immunoSEQ multiplex PCR; TCRdb's version includes in-frame clones alone and lacks a portion of them. The sample lists around 78,000 clones, 90% to 95% occurring once. The gene calls are TRBV10-3 and TRBJ1-6; TRBD1 agrees at 7 bases. The sequence was obtained from an adult in good health. Sequences were derived from peripheral blood, sampled on day 0 of MenACWY control vaccination. The CDR3 region is CAISSGTEGSPLHF. The CDR3 region has the DNA TGTGCCATCAGTTCCGGGACAGAGGGCTCACCCCTCCACTTT.